These T cell receptor beta chains were read from a single sample in a study of blood T cell repertoires in COVID-19. The protocol was immunoSEQ multiplex PCR, while the TCRdb copy is restricted to in-frame clones and leaves out a portion. The data contain 650,000 to 800,000 clones, about 87% of them singletons. The sequenced sample consisted of peripheral blood. The receptor set was obtained from a woman under 30 with acute or convalescent COVID-19. CDR3s include the opening cysteine and the closing phenylalanine or tryptophan. The D gene is left open where the match is weak. Rows may omit the clone size; those that give it use once, few, many or a size class.

j_gene: TRBJ2-7
v_gene: TRBV6-6
abundance: once
d_gene: -
len: 13
CDR3aa: CASRVGDSYEQYF
CDR3nt: TGTGCCAGCAGGGTGGGAGACTCCTACGAGCAGTACTTC

j_gene: TRBJ1-2
v_gene: TRBV4-3
abundance: -
d_gene: -
len: 15
CDR3aa: CASSPGGGTLGGYTF
CDR3nt: TGCGCCAGCAGCCCCGGGGGGGGGACCCTGGGTGGCTACACCTTC

j_gene: TRBJ1-3
v_gene: TRBV5-6
abundance: -
d_gene: -
len: 14
CDR3aa: CASSPQVSGNTIYF
CDR3nt: TGTGCCAGCAGCCCACAGGTCTCTGGAAACACCATATATTTT

j_gene: TRBJ2-2
v_gene: TRBV11-3
abundance: -
d_gene: -
len: 17
CDR3aa: CASSPTWVAQQTGELFF
CDR3nt: TGTGCCAGCAGCCCTACCTGGGTGGCACAGCAAACCGGGGAGCTGTTTTTT

j_gene: TRBJ2-7
v_gene: TRBV29-1
abundance: -
d_gene: TRBD1
len: 13
CDR3aa: CSVTGGPSYEQYF
CDR3nt: TGCAGCGTGACAGGGGGCCCTTCCTACGAGCAGTACTTC

j_gene: TRBJ1-5
v_gene: TRBV5-6
abundance: -
d_gene: -
len: 14
CDR3aa: CASSSIGYNQPQHF
CDR3nt: TGTGCCAGCAGCTCCATCGGTTACAATCAGCCCCAGCATTTT

j_gene: TRBJ2-5
v_gene: TRBV6-5
abundance: -
d_gene: -
len: 15
CDR3aa: CASSTLGQLEETQYF
CDR3nt: TGTGCCAGCAGTACCCTCGGACAGCTAGAAGAGACCCAGTACTTC

j_gene: TRBJ1-5
v_gene: TRBV27
abundance: -
d_gene: TRBD1
len: 15
CDR3aa: CASSLVTGVNQPQHF
CDR3nt: TGTGCCAGCAGTTTAGTGACAGGGGTCAATCAGCCCCAGCATTTT

j_gene: TRBJ2-1
v_gene: TRBV5-1
abundance: -
d_gene: -
len: 15
CDR3aa: CASSLEGGAYNEQFF
CDR3nt: TGCGCCAGCAGCTTGGAAGGAGGGGCCTACAATGAGCAGTTCTTC

j_gene: TRBJ2-3
v_gene: TRBV9
abundance: -
d_gene: TRBD2
len: 17
CDR3aa: CASSVEGPGGPSDTQYF
CDR3nt: TGTGCCAGCAGCGTAGAGGGTCCGGGGGGGCCCTCAGATACGCAGTATTTT

j_gene: TRBJ1-6
v_gene: TRBV5-1
abundance: -
d_gene: TRBD1
len: 18
CDR3aa: CASSSMAVGGRGNSPLHF
CDR3nt: TGCGCCAGCAGCTCCATGGCGGTAGGGGGCCGAGGTAATTCACCCCTCCACTTT

j_gene: TRBJ2-1
v_gene: TRBV10-2
abundance: -
d_gene: TRBD2
len: 16
CDR3aa: CASSKGPAGRNNEQFF
CDR3nt: TGCGCCAGCAGTAAGGGCCCAGCGGGGAGAAACAATGAGCAGTTCTTC

j_gene: TRBJ2-3
v_gene: TRBV7-8
abundance: -
d_gene: -
len: 15
CDR3aa: CASSRTSTGPDTQYF
CDR3nt: TGTGCCAGCAGCCGCACATCTACAGGGCCAGATACGCAGTATTTT

j_gene: TRBJ2-5
v_gene: TRBV12-5
abundance: -
d_gene: -
len: 17
CDR3aa: CASGFFGGGPNGETQYF
CDR3nt: TGTGCTAGTGGTTTTTTCGGGGGAGGCCCGAACGGAGAGACCCAGTACTTC

j_gene: TRBJ2-2
v_gene: TRBV9
abundance: -
d_gene: TRBD2
len: 17
CDR3aa: CASSVDMRGGTTGELFF
CDR3nt: TGTGCCAGCAGCGTAGACATGCGGGGGGGCACCACCGGGGAGCTGTTTTTT

j_gene: TRBJ2-2
v_gene: TRBV7-6
abundance: -
d_gene: -
len: 13
CDR3aa: CASSLDGGGELFF
CDR3nt: TGTGCCAGCAGCTTAGACGGGGGTGGGGAGCTGTTTTTT

j_gene: TRBJ1-1
v_gene: TRBV10-3
abundance: -
d_gene: -
len: 14
CDR3aa: CAISESGVGTEAFF
CDR3nt: TGTGCCATCAGTGAGTCCGGGGTGGGCACTGAAGCTTTCTTT

j_gene: TRBJ1-4
v_gene: TRBV11-2
abundance: -
d_gene: -
len: 11
CDR3aa: CASTSSEKLFF
CDR3nt: TGTGCCAGCACCTCGTCGGAAAAACTGTTTTTT

j_gene: TRBJ1-2
v_gene: TRBV7-2
abundance: -
d_gene: -
len: 14
CDR3aa: CASRRDNPSGGYTF
CDR3nt: TGTGCCAGCAGGAGGGACAACCCTTCGGGTGGCTACACCTTC

j_gene: TRBJ1-5
v_gene: TRBV6-4
abundance: -
d_gene: -
len: 13
CDR3aa: CASSATAYQPQHF
CDR3nt: TGTGCCAGCAGCGCGACAGCTTATCAGCCCCAGCATTTT

j_gene: TRBJ1-1
v_gene: TRBV14
abundance: -
d_gene: -
len: 16
CDR3aa: CASSQDWFRVNTEAFF
CDR3nt: TGTGCCAGCAGCCAAGATTGGTTTCGGGTGAACACTGAAGCTTTCTTT

j_gene: TRBJ2-3
v_gene: TRBV6-5
abundance: -
d_gene: TRBD2
len: 14
CDR3aa: CASSPPGLAAEQYF
CDR3nt: TGTGCCAGCAGCCCCCCGGGACTAGCGGCAGAGCAGTATTTT

j_gene: TRBJ1-2
v_gene: TRBV2
abundance: -
d_gene: TRBD1
len: 13
CDR3aa: CASSGQGNYGYTF
CDR3nt: TGTGCCAGCAGTGGACAGGGCAACTATGGCTACACCTTC

j_gene: TRBJ1-1
v_gene: TRBV10-2
abundance: -
d_gene: -
len: 11
CDR3aa: CASKGDTEAFF
CDR3nt: TGCGCCAGCAAGGGGGACACTGAAGCTTTCTTT

j_gene: TRBJ2-7
v_gene: TRBV6-5
abundance: -
d_gene: -
len: 13
CDR3aa: CASSLLSSYEQYF
CDR3nt: TGTGCCAGCAGTCTCCTCAGCTCCTACGAGCAGTACTTC

j_gene: TRBJ1-2
v_gene: TRBV19
abundance: -
d_gene: -
len: 14
CDR3aa: CASAPPRGNYGYTF
CDR3nt: TGTGCCAGCGCCCCCCCCAGGGGAAACTATGGCTACACCTTC

j_gene: TRBJ1-5
v_gene: TRBV27
abundance: -
d_gene: -
len: 13
CDR3aa: CASRRGGNQPQHF
CDR3nt: TGTGCCAGCAGGCGGGGAGGCAATCAGCCCCAGCATTTT

j_gene: TRBJ2-6
v_gene: TRBV4-2
abundance: few
d_gene: TRBD1
len: 18
CDR3aa: CASSQKGQSSSGANVLTF
CDR3nt: TGTGCCAGCAGCCAGAAGGGACAGTCCTCCTCTGGGGCCAACGTCCTGACTTTC

j_gene: TRBJ2-2
v_gene: TRBV6-5
abundance: -
d_gene: -
len: 16
CDR3aa: CASSYFSRSNTGELFF
CDR3nt: TGTGCCAGCAGTTACTTTAGCAGATCGAACACCGGGGAGCTGTTTTTT

j_gene: TRBJ2-7
v_gene: TRBV24-1
abundance: -
d_gene: -
len: 12
CDR3aa: CATSDPGDEQYF
CDR3nt: TGTGCCACCAGTGATCCCGGGGACGAGCAGTACTTC

j_gene: TRBJ2-4
v_gene: TRBV4-1
abundance: -
d_gene: -
len: 17
CDR3aa: CASSPHHIRDSGNIQYF
CDR3nt: TGCGCCAGCAGCCCCCACCATATCCGGGACTCAGGGAACATTCAGTACTTC

j_gene: TRBJ1-4
v_gene: TRBV6-5
abundance: -
d_gene: -
len: 14
CDR3aa: CASSSTGGAEKLFF
CDR3nt: TGTGCCAGCTCTTCGACGGGGGGGGCCGAAAAACTGTTTTTT

j_gene: TRBJ1-2
v_gene: TRBV30
abundance: -
d_gene: TRBD1
len: 13
CDR3aa: CAWSRTGRYGYTF
CDR3nt: TGTGCCTGGAGTAGGACAGGGAGGTATGGCTACACCTTC

j_gene: TRBJ2-7
v_gene: TRBV20-1
abundance: -
d_gene: -
len: 13
CDR3aa: CSASRDKSYEQYF
CDR3nt: TGCAGTGCTAGTAGGGACAAATCCTACGAGCAGTACTTC

j_gene: TRBJ1-2
v_gene: TRBV9
abundance: -
d_gene: -
len: 14
CDR3aa: CASSGRTGNYGYTF
CDR3nt: TGTGCCAGCAGCGGGAGGACGGGAAACTATGGCTACACCTTC

j_gene: TRBJ2-7
v_gene: TRBV6-5
abundance: -
d_gene: TRBD1
len: 13
CDR3aa: CATLPGQTYEQYF
CDR3nt: TGTGCCACCTTACCGGGACAGACCTACGAGCAGTACTTC

j_gene: TRBJ2-7
v_gene: TRBV7-6
abundance: -
d_gene: -
len: 13
CDR3aa: CASSQLQELEQYF
CDR3nt: TGTGCCAGCAGCCAATTACAGGAACTCGAGCAGTACTTC

j_gene: TRBJ2-3
v_gene: TRBV27
abundance: -
d_gene: -
len: 15
CDR3aa: CASSFGAGNTDTQYF
CDR3nt: TGTGCCAGCAGTTTTGGTGCAGGGAACACAGATACGCAGTATTTT

j_gene: TRBJ2-3
v_gene: TRBV13
abundance: once
d_gene: -
len: 13
CDR3aa: CASSSHSTDTQYF
CDR3nt: TGTGCCAGCAGCTCCCATAGCACAGATACGCAGTATTTT

j_gene: TRBJ1-5
v_gene: TRBV24-1
abundance: once
d_gene: TRBD1
len: 15
CDR3aa: CATSLTGGGNQPQHF
CDR3nt: TGTGCCACCAGCCTGACAGGGGGCGGCAATCAGCCCCAGCATTTT

j_gene: TRBJ1-2
v_gene: TRBV7-9
abundance: -
d_gene: -
len: 15
CDR3aa: CASSSLEWTVYGYTF
CDR3nt: TGTGCCAGCAGCTCACTTGAATGGACAGTCTATGGCTACACCTTC

j_gene: TRBJ2-7
v_gene: TRBV12-5
abundance: -
d_gene: -
len: 11
CDR3aa: CASGIYSEQYF
CDR3nt: TGTGCTAGTGGCATATATAGCGAGCAGTACTTC

j_gene: TRBJ2-7
v_gene: TRBV7-2
abundance: -
d_gene: -
len: 11
CDR3aa: CASSSLREQYF
CDR3nt: TGTGCCAGCTCTTCCCTTCGCGAGCAGTACTTC

j_gene: TRBJ1-5
v_gene: TRBV6-5
abundance: -
d_gene: TRBD1
len: 14
CDR3aa: CASSSGQGRQPQHF
CDR3nt: TGTGCCAGCAGTTCGGGACAGGGACGTCAGCCCCAGCATTTT

j_gene: TRBJ1-1
v_gene: TRBV18
abundance: -
d_gene: TRBD1
len: 15
CDR3aa: CASSSPPGQGSEAFF
CDR3nt: TGTGCCAGCTCAAGCCCCCCGGGACAGGGGTCTGAAGCTTTCTTT

j_gene: TRBJ1-6
v_gene: TRBV19
abundance: -
d_gene: -
len: 14
CDR3aa: CASSISGSNSPLHF
CDR3nt: TGTGCCAGTAGTATCTCGGGGTCCAATTCACCCCTCCACTTT

j_gene: TRBJ2-2
v_gene: TRBV5-4
abundance: -
d_gene: -
len: 13
CDR3aa: CASSFGGSGELFF
CDR3nt: TGTGCCAGCAGCTTCGGGGGATCCGGGGAGCTGTTTTTT

j_gene: TRBJ2-7
v_gene: TRBV9
abundance: -
d_gene: -
len: 14
CDR3aa: CASSVDEGAYEQYF
CDR3nt: TGTGCCAGCAGCGTAGATGAGGGCGCCTACGAGCAGTACTTC

j_gene: TRBJ1-2
v_gene: TRBV5-6
abundance: -
d_gene: TRBD1
len: 13
CDR3aa: CASSLGQGDGYTF
CDR3nt: TGTGCCAGCAGCTTAGGACAGGGTGACGGCTACACCTTC

j_gene: TRBJ2-3
v_gene: TRBV5-8
abundance: -
d_gene: TRBD1
len: 16
CDR3aa: CASSLKGAIITDTQYF
CDR3nt: TGTGCCAGCAGCTTGAAGGGGGCTATTATCACAGATACGCAGTATTTT

j_gene: TRBJ1-2
v_gene: TRBV19
abundance: -
d_gene: TRBD1
len: 17
CDR3aa: CASSPRTGGAGSGGYTF
CDR3nt: TGTGCCAGTAGCCCTCGGACAGGGGGCGCTGGGAGTGGTGGCTACACCTTC

j_gene: TRBJ2-7
v_gene: TRBV4-3
abundance: -
d_gene: TRBD1
len: 16
CDR3aa: CASSQARDSFTYEQYF
CDR3nt: TGCGCCAGCAGCCAAGCAAGGGACAGCTTTACCTACGAGCAGTACTTC

j_gene: TRBJ2-5
v_gene: TRBV4-1
abundance: -
d_gene: -
len: 14
CDR3aa: CASSQDVARETQYF
CDR3nt: TGCGCCAGCAGCCAAGACGTGGCTCGAGAGACCCAGTACTTC

j_gene: TRBJ2-1
v_gene: TRBV21-1
abundance: -
d_gene: -
len: 17
CDR3aa: CASSKRGTGRNYNEQFF
CDR3nt: TGTGCCAGCAGCAAAAGGGGGACAGGCCGAAACTACAATGAGCAGTTCTTC

j_gene: TRBJ1-4
v_gene: TRBV11-2
abundance: -
d_gene: -
len: 16
CDR3aa: CASSSSLGGKGEKLFF
CDR3nt: TGTGCCAGCAGCTCGTCCTTGGGGGGGAAAGGTGAAAAACTGTTTTTT